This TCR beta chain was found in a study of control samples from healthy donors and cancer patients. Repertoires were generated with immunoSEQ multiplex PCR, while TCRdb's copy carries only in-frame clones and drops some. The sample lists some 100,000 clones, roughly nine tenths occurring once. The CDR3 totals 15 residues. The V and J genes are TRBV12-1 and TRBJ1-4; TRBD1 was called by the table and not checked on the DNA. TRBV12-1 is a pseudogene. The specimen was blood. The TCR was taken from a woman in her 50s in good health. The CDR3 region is CASSPGTATNEKLFF. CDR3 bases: TGTGCCAGCAGCCCAGGGACAGCAACTAATGAAAAACTGTTTTTT.